This TCR beta chain was observed in a study of blood T cell repertoires in COVID-19 (dated by TCRdb to the early 2020s). With regard to the full study: Samples covering the acute and convalescent phases of COVID-19 were provided by collaborators in the United States, Italy and Spain. The material from the prospective study consisted of cDNA or gDNA derived from T cells, B-cell-depleted T cells, or PBMCs. The dataset comprised deeply sampled blood TCRbeta repertoires from subjects exposed to, actively infected with, or recovered from COVID-19. The repertoires were made available in a free public database intended to serve as a resource for research on the immune response to SARS-CoV-2. The samples were drawn from the first 160 participants of the ongoing ImmuneRACE study and from 1,254 subjects provided by 6 global collaborators. The sample metadata nearly always contained a de-identified subject ID, COVID-19 status, age in years and sex. Where available, HLA class I and class II types were taken from metadata supplied by the sample provider and were not determined by assay-based typing. What the study reported, not specific to this receptor: How much clinical and demographic metadata was included differed by source and by participant, and the metadata was provided uncurated.

Concerning this clone itself: No antigen is known for it. No qualities accompany the bases; no much larger clone lies one base away. The sample carries other DNA sequences with the same CDR3.

The CDR1 and CDR2 encoded by the germline V gene are SGHTA and FQGTGA. The CDR3, from cysteine to phenylalanine, totals 14 residues. Here the CDR3 DNA is all that survives: 42 bases in frame from base 1. Trimming leaves V shorter by 2 bases and J shorter by 2 bases, with the junction holding 3 bases beyond the gene matches. TCRbeta CDR3 regions were amplified from genomic DNA using the immunoSEQ Assay, a bias-controlled multiplex PCR. Turning to the authors' computational methods: Within the assay, amplification of reference gene primers was used to estimate how many nucleated cells each sample contained. To quantify the absolute abundance of each unique TCRbeta CDR3 rearrangement, sequence reads were collapsed and filtered. Productive Simpson clonality was computed per sample as the square root of Simpson's diversity index over productive rearrangements. Drawn from immuneACCESS, this table holds only the in-frame rearrangements with V and J called that TCRdb kept. Clones are partly lost; checked studies trace under half to an unresolved V gene and leave the rest unexplained. The DNA was the basis for D and trimming; V, J and clone size are from that table. The sample table shows fewer than 400,000 clones, and roughly 89% are seen once. Clones ranked in the top ten supply less than 2% of the sample.

Enrolling through a virtual design, the prospective study's participants ranged in age from roughly 18 to 89 years and lived across about two dozen United States geographic areas. In the prospective study, cohorts were assigned on the basis of participant-reported clinical history obtained from a screening survey and a study questionnaire. Recovered participants in ImmuneRACE Cohort 3 were defined by two consecutive negative NP/OP PCR tests, clearance by a healthcare professional, or resolution of symptoms. Each participant in the prospective study had whole blood, serum and a nasopharyngeal or oropharyngeal swab collected by mobile phlebotomists. Over a roughly 2-month period, participants in the prospective study had the option of providing additional blood draws and questionnaires. Blood samples from the prospective study were shipped frozen or at room temperature prior to DNA extraction.

Recombination connected TRBV7-3 to TRBJ2-7; TRBD2 aligns with 7 central bases. The sample was PBMCs or T cells enriched from blood (not recorded which). This clonotype was obtained from a woman in her twenties or thirties who had recovered from COVID-19. Read as DNA, the sequence is TGTGCCAGCAGCTTACTCGCGGGAGCCTACGAGCAGTACTTC. Its amino acids are CASSLLAGAYEQYF.